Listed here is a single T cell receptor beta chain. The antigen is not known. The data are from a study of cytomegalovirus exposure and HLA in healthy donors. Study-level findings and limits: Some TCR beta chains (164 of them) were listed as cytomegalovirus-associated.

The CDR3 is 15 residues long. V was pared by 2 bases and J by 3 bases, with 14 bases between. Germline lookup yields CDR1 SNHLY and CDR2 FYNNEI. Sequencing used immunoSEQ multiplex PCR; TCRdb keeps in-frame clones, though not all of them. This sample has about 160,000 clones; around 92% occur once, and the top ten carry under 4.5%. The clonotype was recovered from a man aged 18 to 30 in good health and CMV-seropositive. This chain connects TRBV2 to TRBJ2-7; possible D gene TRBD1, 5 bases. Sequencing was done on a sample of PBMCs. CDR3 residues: CASSESTGVYYEQYF. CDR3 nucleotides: TGTGCCAGCAGTGAAAGTACAGGAGTTTACTACGAGCAGTACTTC.